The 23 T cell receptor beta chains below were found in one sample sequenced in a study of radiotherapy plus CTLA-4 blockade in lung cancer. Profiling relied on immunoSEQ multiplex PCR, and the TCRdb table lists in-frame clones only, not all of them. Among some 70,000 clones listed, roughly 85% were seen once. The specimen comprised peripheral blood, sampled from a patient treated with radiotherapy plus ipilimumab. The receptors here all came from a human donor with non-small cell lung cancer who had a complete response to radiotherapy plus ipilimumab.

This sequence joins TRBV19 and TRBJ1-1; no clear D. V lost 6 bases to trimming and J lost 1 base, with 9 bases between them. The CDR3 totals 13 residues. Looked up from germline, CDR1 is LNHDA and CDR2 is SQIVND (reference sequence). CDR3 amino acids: CASRTDPNTEAFF. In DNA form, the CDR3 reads TGTGCCAGTAGGACGGATCCGAACACTGAAGCTTTCTTT.

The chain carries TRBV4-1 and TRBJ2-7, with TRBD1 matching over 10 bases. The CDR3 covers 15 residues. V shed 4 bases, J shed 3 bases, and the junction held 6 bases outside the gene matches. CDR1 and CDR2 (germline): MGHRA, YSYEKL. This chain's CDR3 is CASSPGTGAGYEQYV. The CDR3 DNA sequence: TGCGCCAGCAGCCCCGGGACAGGGGCCGGCTACGAGCAGTACGTC.

The CDR3 region is CASSLYEFGHARSKTEAFF. DNA for the CDR3: TGTGCCAGCAGCTTATATGAATTCGGGCACGCTCGATCAAAGACTGAAGCTTTCTTT. V gene TRBV7-2 combines with J gene TRBJ1-1; D gene unclear. The V end was cut by 2 bases, the J end by 5 bases, with 27 bases between. Germline V gene lookup returns CDR1 SGHTA and CDR2 FQGNSA. The CDR3 is 19 amino acids. The variable domain in full, completed from reference TRBV7-2 and TRBJ1-1, reads GAGVSQSPSNKVTEKGKDVELRCDPISGHTALYWYRQSLGQGLEFLIYFQGNSAPDKSGLPSDRFSAERTGGSVSTLTIQRTQQEDSAVYLCASSLYEFGHARSKTEAFFGQGTRLTVV.

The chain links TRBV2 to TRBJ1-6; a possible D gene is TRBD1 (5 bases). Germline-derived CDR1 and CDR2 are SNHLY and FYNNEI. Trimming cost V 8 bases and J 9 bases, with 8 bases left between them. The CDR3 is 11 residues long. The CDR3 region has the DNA TGTGCCAGCGGGGGGGGTTCACCCCTCCACTTT. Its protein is CASGGGSPLHF.

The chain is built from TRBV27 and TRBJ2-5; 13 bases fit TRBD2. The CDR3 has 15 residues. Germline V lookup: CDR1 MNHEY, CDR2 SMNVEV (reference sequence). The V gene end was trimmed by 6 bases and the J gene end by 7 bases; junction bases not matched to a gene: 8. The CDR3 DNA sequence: TGTGCCAGCAGCCCTACTAGCGGGAGGGCCGGGACCCAGTACTTC. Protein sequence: CASSPTSGRAGTQYF.

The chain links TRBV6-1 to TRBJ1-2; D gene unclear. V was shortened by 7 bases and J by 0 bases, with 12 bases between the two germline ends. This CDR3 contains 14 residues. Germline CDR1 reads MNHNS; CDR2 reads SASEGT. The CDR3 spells CASTAVAANYGYTF. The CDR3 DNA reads TGTGCCAGCACCGCTGTGGCAGCTAACTATGGCTACACCTTC.

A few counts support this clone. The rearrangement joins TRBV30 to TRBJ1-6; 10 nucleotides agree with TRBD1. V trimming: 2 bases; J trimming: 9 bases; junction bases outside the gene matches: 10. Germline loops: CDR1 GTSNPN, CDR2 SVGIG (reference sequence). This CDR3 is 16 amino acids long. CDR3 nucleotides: TGTGCCTGGAGTTATAGCCGGGGACAGGGGAGTTCACCCCTCCACTTT. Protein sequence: CAWSYSRGQGSSPLHF.

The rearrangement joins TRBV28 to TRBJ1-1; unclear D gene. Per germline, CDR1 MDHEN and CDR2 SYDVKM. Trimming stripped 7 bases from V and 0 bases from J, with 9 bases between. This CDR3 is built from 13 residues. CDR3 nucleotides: TGTGCCAGCACGGGCACCATGAACACTGAAGCTTTCTTT. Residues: CASTGTMNTEAFF.

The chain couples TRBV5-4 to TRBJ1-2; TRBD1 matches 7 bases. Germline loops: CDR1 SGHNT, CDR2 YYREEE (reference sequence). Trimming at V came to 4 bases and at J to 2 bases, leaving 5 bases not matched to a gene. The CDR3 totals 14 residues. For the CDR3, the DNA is TGTGCCAGCAGCACCGGGACAGACAACTATGGCTACACCTTC. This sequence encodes CASSTGTDNYGYTF. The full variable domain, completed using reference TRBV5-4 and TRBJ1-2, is ETGVTQSPTHLIKTRGQQVTLRCSSQSGHNTVSWYQQALGQGPQFIFQYYREEENGRGNFPPRFSGLQFPNYSSELNVNALELDDSALYLCASSTGTDNYGYTFGSGTRLTVV.

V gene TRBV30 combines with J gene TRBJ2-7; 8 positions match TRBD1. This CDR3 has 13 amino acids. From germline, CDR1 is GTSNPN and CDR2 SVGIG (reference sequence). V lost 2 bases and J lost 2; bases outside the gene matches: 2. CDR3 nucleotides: TGTGCCTGGAGTTCAGGGGGCCCCTACGAGCAGTACTTC. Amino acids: CAWSSGGPYEQYF.

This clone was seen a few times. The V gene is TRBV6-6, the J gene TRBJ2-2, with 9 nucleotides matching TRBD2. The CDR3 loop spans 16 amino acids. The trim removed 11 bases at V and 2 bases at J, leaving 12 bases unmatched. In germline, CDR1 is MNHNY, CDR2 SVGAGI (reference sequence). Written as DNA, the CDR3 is TGTGCCGGAGCCACTCAAGCGGGAGGTAACACCGGGGAGCTGTTTTTT. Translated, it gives CAGATQAGGNTGELFF.

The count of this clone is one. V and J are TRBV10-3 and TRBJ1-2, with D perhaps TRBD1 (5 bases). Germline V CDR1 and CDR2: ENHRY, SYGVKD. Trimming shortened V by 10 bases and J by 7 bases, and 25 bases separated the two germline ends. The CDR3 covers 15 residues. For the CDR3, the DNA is TGTGCCAGCCTATCGGGGGTGGGCAGGAGGCTTGGCTACACCTTC. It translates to CASLSGVGRRLGYTF.

In nucleotides, the CDR3 is TGTGCCAGCAGCTTAGTCGGGGGGCTCAATGAGCAGTTCTTC. Amino acid sequence: CASSLVGGLNEQFF. The J gene is TRBJ2-1, the V gene TRBV11-3, with D tentatively TRBD2 (7 bases). The CDR3 loop spans 14 amino acids. V dropped 1 base and J dropped 6 bases, with 10 bases sitting between them. Germline CDR1 and CDR2: SGHNT and YENEEA.

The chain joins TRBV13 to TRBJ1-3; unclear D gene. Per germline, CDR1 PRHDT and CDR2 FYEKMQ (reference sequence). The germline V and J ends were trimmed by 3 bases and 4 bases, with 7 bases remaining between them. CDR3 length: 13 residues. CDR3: CASSFTEGNTIYF. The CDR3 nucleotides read TGTGCCAGCAGCTTTACTGAAGGAAACACCATATATTTT.

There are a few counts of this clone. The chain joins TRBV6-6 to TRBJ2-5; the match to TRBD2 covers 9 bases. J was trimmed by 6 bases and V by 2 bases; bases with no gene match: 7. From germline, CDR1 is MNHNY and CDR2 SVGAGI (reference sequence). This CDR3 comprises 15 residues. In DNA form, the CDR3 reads TGTGCCAGCAGTTACCCCGCGGGGGGGCTTCAGACCCAGTACTTC. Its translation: CASSYPAGGLQTQYF.

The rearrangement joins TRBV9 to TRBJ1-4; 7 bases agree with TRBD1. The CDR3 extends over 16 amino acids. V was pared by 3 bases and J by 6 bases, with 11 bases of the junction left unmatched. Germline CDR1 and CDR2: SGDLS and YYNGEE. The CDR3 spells CASSGTGSFSYEKLFF. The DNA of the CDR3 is TGTGCCAGCAGCGGGACAGGATCGTTCTCCTATGAAAAACTGTTTTTT.

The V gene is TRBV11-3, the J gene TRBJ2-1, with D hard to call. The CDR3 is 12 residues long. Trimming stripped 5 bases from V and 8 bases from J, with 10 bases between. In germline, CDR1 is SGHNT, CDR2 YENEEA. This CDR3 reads CASSPTWDEQFF. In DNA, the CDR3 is TGTGCCAGCAGCCCGACCTGGGATGAGCAGTTCTTC.

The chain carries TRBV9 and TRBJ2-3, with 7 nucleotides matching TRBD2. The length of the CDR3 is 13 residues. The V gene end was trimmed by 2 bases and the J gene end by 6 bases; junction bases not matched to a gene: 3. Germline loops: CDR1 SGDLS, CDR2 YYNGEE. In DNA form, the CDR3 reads TGTGCCAGCAGCGTCGGGAGGCTGGATACGCAGTATTTT. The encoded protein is CASSVGRLDTQYF.

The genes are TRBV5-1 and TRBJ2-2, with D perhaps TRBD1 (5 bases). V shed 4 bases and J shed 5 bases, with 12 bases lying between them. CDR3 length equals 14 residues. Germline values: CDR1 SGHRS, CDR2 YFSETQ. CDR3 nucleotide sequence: TGCGCCAGCAGCCTAAATCAGGGTACCGGGGAGCTGTTTTTT. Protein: CASSLNQGTGELFF.

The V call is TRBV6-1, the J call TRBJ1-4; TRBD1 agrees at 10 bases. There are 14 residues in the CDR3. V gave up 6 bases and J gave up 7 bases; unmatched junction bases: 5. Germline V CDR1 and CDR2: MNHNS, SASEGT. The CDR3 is CASRRDRGVEKLFF. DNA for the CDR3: TGTGCCAGCAGGAGGGACAGGGGAGTTGAAAAACTGTTTTTT.

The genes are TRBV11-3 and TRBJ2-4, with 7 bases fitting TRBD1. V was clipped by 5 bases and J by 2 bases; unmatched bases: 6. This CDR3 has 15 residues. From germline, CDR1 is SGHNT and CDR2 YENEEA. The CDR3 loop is CASSPPTGTKNIQYF. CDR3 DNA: TGTGCCAGCAGCCCTCCGACAGGGACCAAAAACATTCAGTACTTC.

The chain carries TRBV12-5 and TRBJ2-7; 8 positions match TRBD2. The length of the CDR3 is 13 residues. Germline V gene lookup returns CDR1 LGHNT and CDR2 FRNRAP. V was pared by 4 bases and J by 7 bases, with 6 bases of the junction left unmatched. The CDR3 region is CASGSPPGGEQYF. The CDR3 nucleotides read TGTGCTAGTGGTTCCCCCCCGGGGGGGGAGCAGTACTTC.

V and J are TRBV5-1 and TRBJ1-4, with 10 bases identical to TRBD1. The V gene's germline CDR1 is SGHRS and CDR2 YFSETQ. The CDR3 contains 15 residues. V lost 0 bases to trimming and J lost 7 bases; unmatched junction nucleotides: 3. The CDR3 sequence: CASSLAGQGFEKLFF. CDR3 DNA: TGCGCCAGCAGCTTGGCGGGACAGGGGTTTGAAAAACTGTTTTTT. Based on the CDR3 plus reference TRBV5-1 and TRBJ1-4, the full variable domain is KAGVTQTPRYLIKTRGQQVTLSCSPISGHRSVSWYQQTPGQGLQFLFEYFSETQRNKGNFPGRFSGRQFSNSRSEMNVSTLELGDSALYLCASSLAGQGFEKLFFGSGTQLSVL.